This T cell receptor (beta chain) is from a study of spatial heterogeneity in lung cancer. Study-wide findings and caveats: Blood contained ubiquitous expanded tumor TCRs more at resection than at follow-up.

Details on this clonotype: What it binds is unknown.

One entry per CDR3 protein results from TCRdb running MiXCR on the 5' RACE reads. In the table there are about 120,000 distinct CDR3 sequences, 12% of which are singletons. Time point noted: blood at routine non-recurrence follow-up after resection. From tumor, nontumor lung or frozen PBMC, whole RNA was taken unsorted for sequencing. Sequences were derived from PBMCs, sampled at follow-up. This TCR was sampled from a male donor with early-stage non-small cell lung cancer.

For the CDR3, the DNA is TGTGCCAGCAGTTTAGGGGGGGCTCGGTACAATGAGCAGTTCTTC. Translating it yields CASSLGGARYNEQFF. V and J are TRBV28 and TRBJ2-1; possibly TRBD2 for D (7 bases). Germline CDR1 and CDR2: MDHEN and SYDVKM. The CDR3 length is 15 residues. Trimming stripped 2 bases from V and 4 bases from J, with 12 bases between.